The 14 T cell receptor beta chains below were found in one sample sequenced in a study of cytomegalovirus exposure and HLA in healthy donors. The PCR employed 60 Vbeta primers together with 13 Jbeta primers. This table comes from immunoSEQ multiplex PCR, and its TCRdb copy is limited to in-frame clones, with some not included. The sample yields about 280,000 clones, over 85% seen once. Sequencing used PBMCs. These receptors were obtained from a woman under 30 in good health and CMV-seronegative.

Points on this clone: This CDR3 is also generated by other DNA sequences in the sample. This chain connects TRBV5-1 to TRBJ1-1; tentatively, D is TRBD1 (6 bases). Trimming removed 4 bases at V and 1 base at J, with 11 bases between. From germline, CDR1 is SGHRS and CDR2 YFSETQ. The CDR3 covers 14 residues. The CDR3 reads CASSLGQTNTEAFF. As DNA, the CDR3 is TGCGCCAGCAGCCTGGGACAAACGAACACTGAAGCTTTCTTT.

This chain links TRBV5-1 with TRBJ1-1; D is unresolved. The V gene's germline CDR1 is SGHRS and CDR2 YFSETQ. The CDR3 runs to 15 residues. Trimming shortened V by 4 bases and J by 1 base, and 14 bases separated the two germline ends. The CDR3 loop reads CASSINSVSNTEAFF. The CDR3 DNA sequence: TGCGCCAGCAGCATTAATTCGGTTTCGAACACTGAAGCTTTCTTT.

This clone was recorded a few times. V and J are TRBV30 and TRBJ1-1; no clear D. There are 15 residues in the CDR3. Germline V gene data show CDR1 as GTSNPN and CDR2 as SVGIG (reference sequence). Trimming removed 0 bases from V and 1 base from J, with 12 bases in between. The CDR3, as DNA: TGTGCCTGGAGTGTATGGGCAACCCCGAACACTGAAGCTTTCTTT. Translating it yields CAWSVWATPNTEAFF.

The genes are TRBV30 and TRBJ2-3; maybe TRBD2 (5 bases). This CDR3 has 13 amino acids. V was shortened by 2 bases and J by 4 bases, with 10 bases between the two germline ends. Germline CDR1 reads GTSNPN; CDR2 reads SVGIG (reference sequence). In nucleotides, the CDR3 is TGTGCCTGGAGTTACGGGGTCGCAGATACGCAGTATTTT. It yields the protein CAWSYGVADTQYF.

The chain couples TRBV13 to TRBJ1-1; 9 nucleotides match TRBD1. The germline CDR1 and CDR2 sequences are PRHDT and FYEKMQ (reference sequence). This CDR3 has 15 amino acids. The V and J ends lost 4 bases and 5 bases, in that order; junction bases with no gene match: 8. The DNA of the CDR3 is TGTGCCAGCAGCTCGGGGACAGGGACATTAACTGAAGCTTTCTTT. This encodes CASSSGTGTLTEAFF. Together with reference TRBV13 and TRBJ1-1, the CDR3 gives the full variable domain: AAGVIQSPRHLIKEKRETATLKCYPIPRHDTVYWYQQGPGQDPQFLISFYEKMQSDKGSIPDRFSAQQFSDYHSELNMSSLELGDSALYFCASSSGTGTLTEAFFGQGTRLTVV.

The chain recombines TRBV6-1 with TRBJ2-1; D remains ambiguous. The CDR3 is 13 amino acids. V was pared by 1 base and J by 10 bases, with 11 bases between. Looked up from germline, CDR1 is MNHNS and CDR2 is SASEGT. This CDR3 is CASSEELAREQFF. The CDR3 DNA reads TGTGCCAGCAGTGAAGAACTGGCGAGGGAGCAGTTCTTC.

To note about this clone: The junction and the germline gene differ at one end; a read error may be behind it. V and J are TRBV4-1 and TRBJ1-2; no clear D. The CDR3 totals 14 residues. Germline V gives CDR1 MGHRA, CDR2 YSYEKL. CDR3: CASSQDTANYGYTF. DNA for the CDR3: TGTGCCAGCAGCCAAGACACGGCTAACTATGGCTACACCTTC.

The chain has TRBV21-1 and TRBJ1-5; TRBD1, the table's D call, lacks a check against the DNA. TRBV21-1 is shown as a pseudogene. This CDR3 contains 18 residues. In DNA form, the CDR3 reads TGTGCCAGCAGGGAAAAAGAGGGACAGCCACATCGCAATCAGCCCCAGCATTTT. This sequence encodes CASREKEGQPHRNQPQHF.

The V gene is TRBV19, the J gene TRBJ1-5, with D possibly being TRBD1 (5 bases). V lost 6 bases and J 0 bases, leaving 9 bases between the germline ends. Germline assignment: CDR1 LNHDA and CDR2 SQIVND (reference sequence). The CDR3 totals 14 residues. The CDR3: CASRPGYSNQPQHF. The DNA for the CDR3 is TGTGCCAGTAGACCAGGGTATAGCAATCAGCCCCAGCATTTT.

This clone was seen a single time. The chain employs TRBV29-1 and TRBJ2-3, with 8 nucleotides matching TRBD1. V dropped 3 bases and J dropped 2; count of bases not matched to a gene: 4. The germline CDR1 and CDR2 sequences are SQVTM and ANQGSEA. This CDR3 has 14 residues. CDR3 bases: TGCAGCGTTGAGACAGGGGACATCACAGATACGCAGTATTTT. It yields the protein CSVETGDITDTQYF.

The V and J genes are TRBV27 and TRBJ1-6; TRBD1 matches at 8 bases. Germline CDR1 is MNHEY and CDR2 is SMNVEV (reference sequence). The V segment lost 5 bases and the J segment 10 bases; nucleotides outside the gene matches: 10. There are 15 residues in the CDR3. CDR3 amino acids: CASSPRDRISSPLHF. The CDR3 coding sequence is TGTGCCAGCAGTCCTAGGGACAGGATCTCGTCACCCCTCCACTTT.

The chain has TRBV6-1 and TRBJ1-1; no reliable D call. This CDR3 contains 14 residues. CDR1 and CDR2 (germline): MNHNS, SASEGT. Trimming took 1 base from V and 5 from J, leaving 11 bases between them. The CDR3 DNA follows: TGTGCCAGCAGTGAAGTGCGAGGGTGGACTGAAGCTTTCTTT. This sequence encodes CASSEVRGWTEAFF.

This sequence joins TRBV11-2 and TRBJ1-3; the D gene is possibly TRBD1 (5 bases). This CDR3 has 15 residues. V was cut by 3 bases and J by 0 bases, with 9 bases left in between. Germline V lookup: CDR1 SGHAT, CDR2 FQNNGV. The CDR3 loop reads CASSFPTDSGNTIYF. CDR3 DNA: TGTGCCAGCAGCTTTCCGACAGACTCTGGAAACACCATATATTTT.

This rearrangement joins TRBV2 to TRBJ1-2, with D tentatively TRBD1 (5 bases). The CDR3 contains 12 residues. Germline V CDR1 and CDR2: SNHLY, FYNNEI. V was cut by 4 bases and J by 3 bases, with 6 bases left in between. CDR3 protein: CASSATDYGYTF. The CDR3, as DNA: TGTGCCAGCAGTGCGACAGACTATGGCTACACCTTC.